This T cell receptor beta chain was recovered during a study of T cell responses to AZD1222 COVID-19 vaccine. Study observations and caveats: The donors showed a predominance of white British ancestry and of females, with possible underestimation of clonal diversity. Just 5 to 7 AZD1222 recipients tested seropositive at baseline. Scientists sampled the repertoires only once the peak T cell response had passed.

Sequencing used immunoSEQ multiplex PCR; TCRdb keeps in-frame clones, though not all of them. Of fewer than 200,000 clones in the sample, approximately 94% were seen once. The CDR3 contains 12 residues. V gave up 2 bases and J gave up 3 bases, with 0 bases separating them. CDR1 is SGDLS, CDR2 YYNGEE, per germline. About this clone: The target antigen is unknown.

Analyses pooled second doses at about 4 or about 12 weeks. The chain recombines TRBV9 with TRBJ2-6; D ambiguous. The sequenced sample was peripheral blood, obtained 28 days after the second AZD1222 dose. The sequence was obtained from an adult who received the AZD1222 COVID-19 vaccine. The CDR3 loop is CASSVGANVLTF. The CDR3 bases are TGTGCCAGCAGCGTTGGGGCCAACGTCCTGACTTTC.